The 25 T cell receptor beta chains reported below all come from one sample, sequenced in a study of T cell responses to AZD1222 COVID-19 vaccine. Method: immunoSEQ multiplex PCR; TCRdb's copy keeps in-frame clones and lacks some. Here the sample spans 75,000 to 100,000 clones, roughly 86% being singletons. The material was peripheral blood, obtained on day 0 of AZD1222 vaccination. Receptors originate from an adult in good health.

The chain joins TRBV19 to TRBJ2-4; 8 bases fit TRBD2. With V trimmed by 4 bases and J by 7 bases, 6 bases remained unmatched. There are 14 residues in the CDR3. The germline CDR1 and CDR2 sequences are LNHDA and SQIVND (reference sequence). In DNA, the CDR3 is TGTGCCAGTAGTAACCCGGGGGGGTGGAACATTCAGTACTTC. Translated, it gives CASSNPGGWNIQYF.

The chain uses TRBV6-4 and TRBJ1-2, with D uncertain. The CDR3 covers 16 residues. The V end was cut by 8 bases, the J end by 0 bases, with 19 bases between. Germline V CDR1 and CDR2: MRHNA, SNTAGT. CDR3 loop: CASDRTPRVANYGYTF. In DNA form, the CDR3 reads TGTGCCAGCGATCGTACCCCACGGGTGGCTAACTATGGCTACACCTTC.

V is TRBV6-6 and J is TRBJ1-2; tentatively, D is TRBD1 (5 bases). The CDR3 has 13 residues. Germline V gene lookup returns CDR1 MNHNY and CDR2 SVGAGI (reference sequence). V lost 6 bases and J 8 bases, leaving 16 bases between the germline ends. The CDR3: CASSSRVGVGYTF. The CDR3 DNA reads TGTGCCAGCAGCTCACGGGTAGGGGTAGGCTACACCTTC.

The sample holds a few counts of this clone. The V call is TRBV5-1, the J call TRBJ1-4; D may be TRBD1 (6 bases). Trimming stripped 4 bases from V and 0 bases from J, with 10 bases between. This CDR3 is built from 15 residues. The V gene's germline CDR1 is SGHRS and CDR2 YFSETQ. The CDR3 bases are TGCGCCAGCAGCGAACAGGGTGCAACTAATGAAAAACTGTTTTTT. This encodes CASSEQGATNEKLFF. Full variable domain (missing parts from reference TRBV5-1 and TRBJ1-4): KAGVTQTPRYLIKTRGQQVTLSCSPISGHRSVSWYQQTPGQGLQFLFEYFSETQRNKGNFPGRFSGRQFSNSRSEMNVSTLELGDSALYLCASSEQGATNEKLFFGSGTQLSVL.

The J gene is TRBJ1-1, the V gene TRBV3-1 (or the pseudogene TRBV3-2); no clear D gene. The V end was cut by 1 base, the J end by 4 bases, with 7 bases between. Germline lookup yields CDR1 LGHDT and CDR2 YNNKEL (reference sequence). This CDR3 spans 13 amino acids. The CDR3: CASSQGGVTEAFF. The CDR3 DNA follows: TGTGCCAGCAGCCAAGGAGGTGTCACTGAAGCTTTCTTT.

CDR3 in DNA: TGTGCCATCAGTGAACAGAGGAACACTGAAGCTTTCTTT. Translated, it gives CAISEQRNTEAFF. The genes are TRBV10-3 and TRBJ1-1; D gene ambiguous. The V gene's germline CDR1 is ENHRY and CDR2 SYGVKD. There are 13 residues in the CDR3. Trimming removed 3 bases at V and 1 base at J, with 6 bases between.

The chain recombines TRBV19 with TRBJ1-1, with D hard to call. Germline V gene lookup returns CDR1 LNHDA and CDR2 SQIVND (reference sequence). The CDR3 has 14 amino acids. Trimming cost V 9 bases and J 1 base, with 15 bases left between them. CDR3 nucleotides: TGTGCCAGCGCCGACTGGGGTAAGAACACTGAAGCTTTCTTT. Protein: CASADWGKNTEAFF.

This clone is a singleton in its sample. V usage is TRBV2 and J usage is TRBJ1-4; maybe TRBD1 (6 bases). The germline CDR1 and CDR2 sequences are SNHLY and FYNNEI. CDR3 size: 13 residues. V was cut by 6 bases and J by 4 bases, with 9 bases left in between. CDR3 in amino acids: CASRGGLNEKLFF. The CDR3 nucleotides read TGTGCCAGCAGAGGGGGACTTAATGAAAAACTGTTTTTT.

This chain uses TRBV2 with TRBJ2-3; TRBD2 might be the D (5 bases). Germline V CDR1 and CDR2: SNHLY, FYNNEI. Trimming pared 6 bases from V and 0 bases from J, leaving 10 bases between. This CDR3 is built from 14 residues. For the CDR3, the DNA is TGTGCCAGCAGCGTAGCGTGGAGCACAGATACGCAGTATTTT. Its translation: CASSVAWSTDTQYF.

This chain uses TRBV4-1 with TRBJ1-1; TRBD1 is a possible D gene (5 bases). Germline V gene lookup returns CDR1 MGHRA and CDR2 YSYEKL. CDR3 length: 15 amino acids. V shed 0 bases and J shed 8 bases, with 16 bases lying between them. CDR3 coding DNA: TGCGCCAGCAGCCAAGATCTTATCAGGGTAGACGAAGCTTTCTTT. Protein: CASSQDLIRVDEAFF.

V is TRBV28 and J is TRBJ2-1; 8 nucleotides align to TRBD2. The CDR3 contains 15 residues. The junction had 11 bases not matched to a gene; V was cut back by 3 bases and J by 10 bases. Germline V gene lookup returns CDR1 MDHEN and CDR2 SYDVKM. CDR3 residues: CASSFNSGATAEQFF. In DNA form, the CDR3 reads TGTGCCAGCAGTTTCAATAGCGGGGCCACGGCGGAGCAGTTCTTC.

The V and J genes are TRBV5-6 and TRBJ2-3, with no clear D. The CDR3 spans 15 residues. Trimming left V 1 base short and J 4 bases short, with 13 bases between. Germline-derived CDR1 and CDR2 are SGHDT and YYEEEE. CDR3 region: CASSLPGSLADTQYF. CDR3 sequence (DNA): TGTGCCAGCAGCTTGCCCGGTAGTTTGGCAGATACGCAGTATTTT.

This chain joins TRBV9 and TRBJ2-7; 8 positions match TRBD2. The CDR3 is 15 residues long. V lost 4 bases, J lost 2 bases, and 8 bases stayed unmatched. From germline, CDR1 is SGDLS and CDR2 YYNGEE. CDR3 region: CASSPSPGRAYEQYF. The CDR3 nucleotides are TGTGCCAGCAGCCCCAGTCCCGGGAGGGCCTACGAGCAGTACTTC.

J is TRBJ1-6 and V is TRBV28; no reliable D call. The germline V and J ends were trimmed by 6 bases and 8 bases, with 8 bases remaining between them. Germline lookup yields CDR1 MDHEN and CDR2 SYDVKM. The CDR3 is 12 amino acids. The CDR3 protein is CASRSQHSPLHF. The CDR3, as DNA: TGTGCCAGCAGATCACAGCATTCACCCCTCCACTTT.

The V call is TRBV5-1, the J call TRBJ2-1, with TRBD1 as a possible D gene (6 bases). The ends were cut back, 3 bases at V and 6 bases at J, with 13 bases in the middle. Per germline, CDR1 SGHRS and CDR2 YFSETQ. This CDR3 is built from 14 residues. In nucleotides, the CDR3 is TGCGCCAGCAGCTGGCAGACGACAGGCAATGAGCAGTTCTTC. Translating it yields CASSWQTTGNEQFF.

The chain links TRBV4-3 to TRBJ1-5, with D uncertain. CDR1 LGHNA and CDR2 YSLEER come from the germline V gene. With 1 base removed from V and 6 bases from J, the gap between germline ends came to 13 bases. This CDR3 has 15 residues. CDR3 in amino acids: CASSQGRIGLQPQHF. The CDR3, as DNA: TGCGCCAGCAGCCAAGGTCGAATCGGACTTCAGCCCCAGCATTTT.

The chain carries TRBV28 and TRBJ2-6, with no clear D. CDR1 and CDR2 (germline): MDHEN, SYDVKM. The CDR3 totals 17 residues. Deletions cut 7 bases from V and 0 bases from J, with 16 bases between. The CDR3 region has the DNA TGTGCCAGCACCCCCGACCGCCCAAGCTCTGGGGCCAACGTCCTGACTTTC. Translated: CASTPDRPSSGANVLTF.

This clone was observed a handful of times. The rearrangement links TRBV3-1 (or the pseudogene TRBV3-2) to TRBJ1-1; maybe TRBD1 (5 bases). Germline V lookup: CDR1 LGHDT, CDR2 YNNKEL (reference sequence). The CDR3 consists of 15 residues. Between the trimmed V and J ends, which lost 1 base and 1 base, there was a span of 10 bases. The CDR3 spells CASSQVGGANTEAFF. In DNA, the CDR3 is TGTGCCAGCAGCCAAGTAGGAGGGGCGAACACTGAAGCTTTCTTT.

The CDR3 nucleotides are TGTGCCAGCAGCTTGGGTCCCAATCAGCCCCAGCATTTT. The encoded protein is CASSLGPNQPQHF. V is TRBV7-3 and J is TRBJ1-5; D not certain. This CDR3 comprises 13 residues. Looked up from germline, CDR1 is SGHTA and CDR2 is FQGTGA. Trimming pared 3 bases from V and 3 bases from J, leaving 6 bases between.

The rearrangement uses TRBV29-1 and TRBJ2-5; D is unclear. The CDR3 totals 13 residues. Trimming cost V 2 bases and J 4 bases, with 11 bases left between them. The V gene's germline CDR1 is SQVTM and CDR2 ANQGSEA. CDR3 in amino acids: CSVEITMLETQYF. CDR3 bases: TGCAGCGTTGAAATAACGATGTTAGAGACCCAGTACTTC.

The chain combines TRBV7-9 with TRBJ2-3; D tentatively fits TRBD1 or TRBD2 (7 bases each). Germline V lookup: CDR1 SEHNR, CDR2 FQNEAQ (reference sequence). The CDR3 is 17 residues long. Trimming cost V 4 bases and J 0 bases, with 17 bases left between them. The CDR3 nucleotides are TGTGCCAGCAGCTCCCAGGGGGGGGCTTCTAGCACAGATACGCAGTATTTT. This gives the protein CASSSQGGASSTDTQYF.

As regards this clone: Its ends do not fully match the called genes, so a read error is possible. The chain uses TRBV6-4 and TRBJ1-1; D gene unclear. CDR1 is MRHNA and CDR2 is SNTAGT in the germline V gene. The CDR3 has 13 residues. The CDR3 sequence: CASRESENEEGFF. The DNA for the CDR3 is TGTGCCAGCAGAGAATCAGAAAACGAAGAAGGTTTCTTT.

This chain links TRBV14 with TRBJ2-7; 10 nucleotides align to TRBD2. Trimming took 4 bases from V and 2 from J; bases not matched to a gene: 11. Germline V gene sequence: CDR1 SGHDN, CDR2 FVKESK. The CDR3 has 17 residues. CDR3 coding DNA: TGTGCCAGCAGCCCTTTAGGTCTAGCGGGGGCCCCCTACGAGCAGTACTTC. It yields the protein CASSPLGLAGAPYEQYF.

The DNA of the CDR3 is TGCGCCAGCAGCCTTCCGGGACAGAGGGACCAAGAGACCCAGTACTTC. This codes for CASSLPGQRDQETQYF. The rearrangement links TRBV4-1 to TRBJ2-5; 7 bases agree with TRBD1. The length of the CDR3 is 16 residues. CDR1 MGHRA and CDR2 YSYEKL come from the germline V gene. After removal of 4 bases from V and 0 bases from J, the junction contained 8 bases not matched to a gene.

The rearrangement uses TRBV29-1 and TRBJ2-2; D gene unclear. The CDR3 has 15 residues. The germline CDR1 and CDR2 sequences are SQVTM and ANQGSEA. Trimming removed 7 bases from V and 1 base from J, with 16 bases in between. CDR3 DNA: TGCAGCGCCAGAATTCCAGTTAGGAACACCGGGGAGCTGTTTTTT. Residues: CSARIPVRNTGELFF.